The 7 T cell receptor beta chains given below trace back to one sample, sequenced in a study of tumor and adjacent non-tumor tissue in lung cancer. TCRbeta libraries were built with three rounds of nested PCR, modified from ARM-PCR. Each CDR3 protein gets one entry after TCRdb re-called the multiplex PCR reads with MiXCR. The repertoire holds some 97,000 distinct CDR3 sequences, with about 60% as singletons. The template was RNA from unsorted bulk tissue. More than 3 cm separated this lung sample from the edge of the tumor. Input material: distant non-tumor lung tissue. These receptors all come from a man aged 25 to 40 with non-small cell lung cancer.

About this clonotype itself: The final CDR3 position lacks the conserved phenylalanine or tryptophan, pointing to a likely read error. The rearrangement uses TRBV29-1 and TRBJ1-1, with D possibly being TRBD1 (5 bases). From germline, CDR1 is SQVTM and CDR2 ANQGSEA. The CDR3 runs 13 residues. The DNA of the CDR3 is TGCAGCGTTGACTCCGGGTACAGGACTGAGGCTTTCTTA. Translating it yields CSVDSGYRTEAFL.

DNA of the CDR3: TGTGCCAGCAGTTTATCAGGGACAGGCGATATCATGTTCTTC. This gives the protein CASSLSGTGDIMFF. This chain links TRBV27 with TRBJ2-1; TRBD1 matches at 8 bases. The CDR3 consists of 14 residues. Losses at the gene ends were 0 bases for V and 15 bases for J; bases not matched to a gene: 10. CDR1 MNHEY and CDR2 SMNVEV come from the germline V gene (reference sequence).

Details on this clonotype: Germline and junction disagree at one end, which may indicate a read error. V usage is TRBV11-2 and J usage is TRBJ2-1; 7 bases are shared with TRBD2. Per the germline V gene, CDR1 is SGHAT and CDR2 is FQNNGV. The CDR3 covers 17 residues. CDR3 in DNA: TGTGCCAGCACCCCAGAGGGCGGGGGAAGCTCCCACAATGAGCAGTTCTTC. Residues: CASTPEGGGSSHNEQFF.

With respect to this clonotype: This may arise from a read error, as a much more abundant clone is one base away. The V call is TRBV5-4, the J call TRBJ2-1; 7 nucleotides agree with TRBD1. The CDR3 runs to 14 residues. CDR1 and CDR2 (germline): SGHNT, YYREEE (reference sequence). V lost 0 bases and J lost 9; bases outside the gene matches: 6. The CDR3 reads CASSLDRGMVEQFF. CDR3 in DNA: TGTGCCAGCAGCTTGGACAGGGGAATGGTTGAGCAGTTCTTC.

This clonotype was seen at least ten times. This chain connects TRBV12-3 or TRBV12-4 to TRBJ2-7; D gene unclear. This CDR3 region has 13 residues. Trimming pared 6 bases from V and 1 base from J, leaving 10 bases between. DNA for the CDR3: TGTGCCAGCAGAAGCAGAACGTCCTACGAGCAGTACTTC. This encodes CASRSRTSYEQYF.

With regard to this clonotype: Sequence at one end of the junction differs from germline and may be a read error. This chain joins TRBV4-1 and TRBJ1-1; 8 bases map to TRBD1. This CDR3 has 14 residues. Germline V gene lookup returns CDR1 MGHRA and CDR2 YSYEKL. CDR3 in amino acids: CTSSHRTGFGEAFF. DNA for the CDR3: TGCACCAGCAGCCACCGGACAGGGTTTGGTGAAGCTTTCTTT.

As concerns this clonotype: A junction end diverges from the germline sequence, so it may reflect a read error. The chain combines TRBV6-6 with TRBJ2-7; weak D call: TRBD2 (6 bases). The germline gives CDR1 MNHNY, CDR2 SVGAGI (reference sequence). This CDR3 spans 14 amino acids. In nucleotides, the CDR3 is TGTGCCCGCAGTTCCGGGAGAGAGGGCGACGAGCAGTACTTC. Translation gives CARSSGREGDEQYF.